This T cell receptor (beta chain) appears in the sequencing data of a study of blood T cell repertoires in COVID-19. Germline V gene data show CDR1 as MNHEY and CDR2 as SVGAGI. V lost 6 bases and J lost 8, with 22 bases in between. The CDR3 runs to 15 residues. The method was immunoSEQ multiplex PCR; TCRdb's version includes in-frame clones alone and lacks a portion of them. The table has about 200,000 clones, 80% seen once. This clonotype originated in a man between 60 and 75 years old with acute or convalescent COVID-19. What was sequenced was peripheral blood. V is TRBV6-5 and J is TRBJ1-1; no clear D. Written as DNA, the CDR3 is TGTGCCAGCAGGTACACAACAGAGCCGGGGTACGAAGCTTTCTTT. Protein: CASRYTTEPGYEAFF.